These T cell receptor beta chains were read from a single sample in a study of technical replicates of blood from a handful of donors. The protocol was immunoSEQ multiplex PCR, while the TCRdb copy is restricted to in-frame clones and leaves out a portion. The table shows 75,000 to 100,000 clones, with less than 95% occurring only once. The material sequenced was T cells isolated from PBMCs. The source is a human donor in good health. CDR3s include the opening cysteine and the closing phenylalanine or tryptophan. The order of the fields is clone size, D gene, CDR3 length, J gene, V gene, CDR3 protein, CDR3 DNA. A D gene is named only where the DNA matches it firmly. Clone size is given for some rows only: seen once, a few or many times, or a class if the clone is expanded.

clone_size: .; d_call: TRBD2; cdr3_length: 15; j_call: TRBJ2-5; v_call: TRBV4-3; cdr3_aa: CASSQGLAETETQYF; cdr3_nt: TGCGCCAGCAGCCAAGGCCTAGCGGAAACGGAGACCCAGTACTTC
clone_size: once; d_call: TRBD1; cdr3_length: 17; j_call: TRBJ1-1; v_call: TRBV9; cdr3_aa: CASSVEDRALWNTEAFF; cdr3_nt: TGTGCCAGCAGCGTAGAGGACAGGGCTTTATGGAACACTGAAGCTTTCTTT
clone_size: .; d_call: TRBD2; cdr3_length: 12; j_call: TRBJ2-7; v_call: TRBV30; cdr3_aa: CACGTSGYEQYF; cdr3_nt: TGTGCCTGCGGGACTAGCGGGTACGAGCAGTACTTC
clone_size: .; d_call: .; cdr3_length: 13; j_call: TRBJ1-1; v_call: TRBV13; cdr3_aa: CASSLRENTEAFF; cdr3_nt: TGTGCCAGCAGCTTACGAGAGAACACTGAAGCTTTCTTT
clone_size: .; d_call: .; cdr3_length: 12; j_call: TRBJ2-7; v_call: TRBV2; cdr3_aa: CASSGAGWEQYF; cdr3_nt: TGTGCCAGCAGTGGTGCAGGATGGGAGCAGTACTTC
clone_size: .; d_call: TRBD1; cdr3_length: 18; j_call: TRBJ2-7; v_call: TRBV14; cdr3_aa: CASRQHGQGEDGSYEQYF; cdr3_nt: TGTGCCAGCAGGCAGCACGGACAGGGAGAGGATGGCTCCTACGAGCAGTACTTC
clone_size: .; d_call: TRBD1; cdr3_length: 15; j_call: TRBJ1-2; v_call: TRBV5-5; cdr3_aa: CASSLGGQAAYGYTF; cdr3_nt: TGTGCCAGCAGCTTGGGAGGACAGGCAGCCTATGGCTACACCTTC
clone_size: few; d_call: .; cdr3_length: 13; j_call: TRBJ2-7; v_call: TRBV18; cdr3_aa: CASSPRQSYEQYF; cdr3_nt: TGTGCCAGCTCACCACGACAGAGCTACGAGCAGTACTTC
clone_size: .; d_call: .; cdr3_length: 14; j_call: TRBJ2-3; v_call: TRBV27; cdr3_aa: CASSLFSGTDTQYF; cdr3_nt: TGTGCCAGCAGTTTATTCTCCGGCACAGATACGCAGTATTTT
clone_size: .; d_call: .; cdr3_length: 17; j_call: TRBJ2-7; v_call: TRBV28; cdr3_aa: CASSFLAFSGASYEQYF; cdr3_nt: TGTGCCAGCAGTTTCCTAGCTTTTAGCGGAGCCTCCTACGAGCAGTACTTC
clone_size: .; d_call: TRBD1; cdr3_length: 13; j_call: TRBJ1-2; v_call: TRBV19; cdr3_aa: CASSIRDSYGYTF; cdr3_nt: TGTGCCAGTAGTATCCGGGACAGCTATGGCTACACCTTC
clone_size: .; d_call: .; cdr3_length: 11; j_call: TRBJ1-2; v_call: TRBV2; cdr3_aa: CAKRGGAGYTF; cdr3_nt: TGTGCCAAAAGGGGGGGAGCTGGCTACACCTTC
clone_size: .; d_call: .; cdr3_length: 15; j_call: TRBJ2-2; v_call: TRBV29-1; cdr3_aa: CSAVTGAPDTGELFF; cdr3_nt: TGCAGCGCAGTGACAGGTGCCCCGGACACCGGGGAGCTGTTTTTT
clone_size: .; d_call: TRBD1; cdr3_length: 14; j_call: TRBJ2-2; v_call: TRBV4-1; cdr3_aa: CASSQVTGGRELFF; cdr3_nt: TGCGCCAGCAGCCAAGTGACAGGGGGAAGGGAGCTGTTTTTT
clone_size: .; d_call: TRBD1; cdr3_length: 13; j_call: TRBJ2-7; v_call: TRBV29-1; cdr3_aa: CSVYSGTGGEQYF; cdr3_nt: TGCAGCGTTTACAGCGGGACAGGGGGGGAGCAGTACTTC
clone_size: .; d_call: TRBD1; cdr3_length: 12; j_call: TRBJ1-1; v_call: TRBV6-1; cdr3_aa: CASRDRATEAFF; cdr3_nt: TGTGCCAGCCGGGACAGGGCTACTGAAGCTTTCTTT
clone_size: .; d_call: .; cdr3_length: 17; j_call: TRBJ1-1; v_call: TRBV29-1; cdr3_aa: CSPPPGLGGGVNTEAFF; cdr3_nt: TGCAGCCCCCCCCCGGGACTAGGGGGAGGGGTGAACACTGAAGCTTTCTTT
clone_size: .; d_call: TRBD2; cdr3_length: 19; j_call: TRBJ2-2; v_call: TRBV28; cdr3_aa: CASVDRSGLAGGNTGELFF; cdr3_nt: TGTGCCAGCGTGGACAGGTCGGGACTAGCGGGAGGGAACACCGGGGAGCTGTTTTTT
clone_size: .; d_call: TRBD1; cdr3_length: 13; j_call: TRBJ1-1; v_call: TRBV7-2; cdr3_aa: CASKVGGDREAFF; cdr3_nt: TGTGCCAGCAAAGTGGGGGGGGACAGGGAAGCTTTCTTT
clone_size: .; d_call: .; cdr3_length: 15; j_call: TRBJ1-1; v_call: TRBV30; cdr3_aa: CAWAHVGTANTEAFF; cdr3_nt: TGTGCCTGGGCTCATGTCGGCACAGCAAACACTGAAGCTTTCTTT
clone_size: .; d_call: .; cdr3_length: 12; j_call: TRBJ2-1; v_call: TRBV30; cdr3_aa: CAWSVGGGEQFF; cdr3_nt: TGTGCCTGGAGTGTGGGAGGAGGGGAGCAGTTCTTC
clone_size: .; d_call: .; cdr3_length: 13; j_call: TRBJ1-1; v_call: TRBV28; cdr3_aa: CASSPRMSTEAFF; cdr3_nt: TGTGCCAGCAGCCCCAGGATGAGCACTGAAGCTTTCTTT
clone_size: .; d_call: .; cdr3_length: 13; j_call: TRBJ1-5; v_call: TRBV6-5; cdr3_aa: CASRVTGNQPQHF; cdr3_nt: TGTGCCAGCAGAGTGACAGGCAATCAGCCCCAGCATTTT
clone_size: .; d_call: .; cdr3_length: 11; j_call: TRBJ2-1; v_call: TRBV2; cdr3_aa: CASRYLNEQFF; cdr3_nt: TGTGCCAGCCGGTACCTCAATGAGCAGTTCTTC
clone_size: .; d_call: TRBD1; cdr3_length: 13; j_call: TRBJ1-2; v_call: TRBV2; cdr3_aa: CASTLNRGNGYTF; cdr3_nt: TGTGCCAGCACCCTTAACAGGGGGAATGGCTACACCTTC
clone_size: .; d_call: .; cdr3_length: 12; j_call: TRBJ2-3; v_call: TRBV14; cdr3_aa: CASSQDRRKQYF; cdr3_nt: TGTGCCAGCAGCCAAGATAGGAGAAAGCAGTATTTT
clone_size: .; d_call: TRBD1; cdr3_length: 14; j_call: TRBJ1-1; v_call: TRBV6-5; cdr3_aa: CASSYSQGWTEAFF; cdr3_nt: TGTGCCAGCAGTTACTCACAGGGGTGGACTGAAGCTTTCTTT
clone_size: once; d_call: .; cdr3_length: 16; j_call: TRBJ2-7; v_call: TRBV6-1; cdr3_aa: CASSEDWGFEPYEQYF; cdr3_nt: TGTGCCAGCAGTGAAGATTGGGGCTTCGAGCCCTACGAGCAGTACTTC
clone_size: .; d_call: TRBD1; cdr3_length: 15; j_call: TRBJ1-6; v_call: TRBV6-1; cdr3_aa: CASSEAGTGVSPLHF; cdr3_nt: TGTGCCAGCAGTGAAGCCGGGACAGGGGTGTCACCCCTCCACTTT
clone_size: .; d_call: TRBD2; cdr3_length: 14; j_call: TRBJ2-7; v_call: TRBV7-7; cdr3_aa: CASSLRLAGSEQYF; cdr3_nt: TGTGCTAGCAGCTTAAGACTAGCGGGAAGCGAGCAGTACTTC
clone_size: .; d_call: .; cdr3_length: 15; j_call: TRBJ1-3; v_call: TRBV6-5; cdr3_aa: CASSYYRGAWNTIYF; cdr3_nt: TGTGCCAGCAGTTACTATCGGGGGGCTTGGAACACCATATATTTT
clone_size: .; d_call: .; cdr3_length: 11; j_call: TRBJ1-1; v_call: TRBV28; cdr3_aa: CASSRSLGAFF; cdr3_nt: TGTGCCAGCAGTCGTAGTCTAGGAGCTTTCTTT
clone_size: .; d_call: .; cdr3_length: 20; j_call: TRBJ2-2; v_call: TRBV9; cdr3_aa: CASSVSPHYASAGWSGELFF; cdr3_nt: TGTGCCAGCAGCGTATCCCCCCATTACGCTTCGGCGGGATGGTCCGGGGAGCTGTTTTTT
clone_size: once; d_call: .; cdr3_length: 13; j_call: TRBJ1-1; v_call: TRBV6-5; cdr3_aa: CASSLLGSTEAFF; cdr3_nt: TGTGCCAGCAGTTTATTAGGGAGCACTGAAGCTTTCTTT
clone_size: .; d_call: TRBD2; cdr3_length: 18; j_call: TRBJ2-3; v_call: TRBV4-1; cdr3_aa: CASSQGGLAGVLTDTQYF; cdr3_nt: TGCGCCAGCAGCCAAGGCGGACTAGCGGGAGTTCTTACAGATACGCAGTATTTT
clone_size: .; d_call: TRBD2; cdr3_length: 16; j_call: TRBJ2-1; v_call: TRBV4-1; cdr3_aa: CASSLIAGSSGDEQFF; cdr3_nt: TGCGCCAGCAGCCTGATAGCGGGATCTTCCGGGGATGAGCAGTTCTTC
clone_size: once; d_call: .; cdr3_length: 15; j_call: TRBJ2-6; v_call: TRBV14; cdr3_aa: CASSQYVSGANVLTF; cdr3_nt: TGTGCCAGCAGCCAGTATGTATCCGGGGCCAACGTCCTGACTTTC
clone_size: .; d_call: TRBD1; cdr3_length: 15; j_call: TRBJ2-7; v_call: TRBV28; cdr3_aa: CASSMPRDRGDEQYF; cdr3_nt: TGTGCCAGCAGTATGCCGCGGGACAGGGGGGACGAGCAGTACTTC
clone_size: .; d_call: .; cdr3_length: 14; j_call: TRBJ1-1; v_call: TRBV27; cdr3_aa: CASSFFQEGTEAFF; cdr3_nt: TGTGCCAGCAGTTTTTTTCAGGAGGGGACTGAAGCTTTCTTT
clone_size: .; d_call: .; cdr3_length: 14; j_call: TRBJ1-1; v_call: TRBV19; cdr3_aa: CASSILRLNTEAFF; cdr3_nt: TGTGCCAGTAGTATACTACGGTTGAACACTGAAGCTTTCTTT
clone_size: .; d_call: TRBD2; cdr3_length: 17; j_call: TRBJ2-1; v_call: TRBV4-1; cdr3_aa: CASSQELAGDSYNEQFF; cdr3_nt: TGCGCCAGCAGCCAAGAACTGGCGGGAGACTCTTACAATGAGCAGTTCTTC
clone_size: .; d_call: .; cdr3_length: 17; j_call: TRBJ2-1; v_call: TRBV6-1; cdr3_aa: CASSEWNYRELNNEQFF; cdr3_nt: TGTGCCAGCAGTGAATGGAATTACAGGGAATTAAACAATGAGCAGTTCTTC
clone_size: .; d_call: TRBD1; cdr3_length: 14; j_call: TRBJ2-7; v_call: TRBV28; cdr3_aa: CASSSRTGGDEQYF; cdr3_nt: TGTGCCAGCAGTTCCCGGACAGGGGGCGACGAGCAGTACTTC
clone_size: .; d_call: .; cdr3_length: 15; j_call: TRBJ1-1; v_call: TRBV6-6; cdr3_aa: CASSVEFRGNTEAFF; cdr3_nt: TGTGCCAGCTCGGTGGAGTTTCGTGGGAACACTGAAGCTTTCTTT
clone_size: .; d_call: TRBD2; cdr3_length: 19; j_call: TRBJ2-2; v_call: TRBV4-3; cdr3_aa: CASSQVGGAGGINTGELFF; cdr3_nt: TGCGCCAGCAGCCAAGTAGGTGGGGCGGGAGGTATAAACACCGGGGAGCTGTTTTTT
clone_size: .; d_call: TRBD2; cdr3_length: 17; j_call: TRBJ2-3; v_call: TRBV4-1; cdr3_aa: CASSQDHSGSVKDTQYF; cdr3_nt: TGCGCCAGCAGCCAGGACCATAGCGGGAGTGTAAAAGATACGCAGTATTTT
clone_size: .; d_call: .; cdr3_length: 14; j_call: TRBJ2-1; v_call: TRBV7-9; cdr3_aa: CASSLMGTTNEQFF; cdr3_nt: TGTGCCAGCAGCTTAATGGGGACAACCAATGAGCAGTTCTTC
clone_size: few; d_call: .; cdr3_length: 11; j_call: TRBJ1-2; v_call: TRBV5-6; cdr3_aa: CASSADYGYTF; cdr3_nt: TGTGCCAGCAGTGCGGACTATGGCTACACCTTC